This TCR beta chain was sequenced for a study of blood T cells in healthy people across ages. Study-wide results and caveats: TCR beta diversity was tightly associated with the proportion of naive T cells. The study could not conclusively compare naive and antigen-experienced cells, given its unsorted PBMCs. Fewer expanded clones and more diversity marked long-lived versus aged donors.

Points on this clonotype: The antigen remains unidentified.

The CDR3 runs to 14 residues. Germline assignment: CDR1 MNHNS and CDR2 SASEGT. Trimming removed 6 bases from V and 3 bases from J, with 14 bases in between. PCR was performed a second time for about 6 to 12 cycles using a sample-barcoded 5' primer and a J-beta primer mix. TCRdb itself ran the 5' RACE reads through MiXCR, one entry per CDR3 protein. The sample lists 550,000 to 800,000 distinct CDR3 sequences; more than 20% were seen once. The chain carries TRBV6-1 and TRBJ1-2; D not certain. The clonotype comes from a man between 65 and 80 years old in good health. Sequenced material: blood. The CDR3 spells CASRPLRADYGYTF. The CDR3 DNA sequence: TGTGCCAGCAGGCCCCTCCGGGCCGACTATGGCTACACCTTC.